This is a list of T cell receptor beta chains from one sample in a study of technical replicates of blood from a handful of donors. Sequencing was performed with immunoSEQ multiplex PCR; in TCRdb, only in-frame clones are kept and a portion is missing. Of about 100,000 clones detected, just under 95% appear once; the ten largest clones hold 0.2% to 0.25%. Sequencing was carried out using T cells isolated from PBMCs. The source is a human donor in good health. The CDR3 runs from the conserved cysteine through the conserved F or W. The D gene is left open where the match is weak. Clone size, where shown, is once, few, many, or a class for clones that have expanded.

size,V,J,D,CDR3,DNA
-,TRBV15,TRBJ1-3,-,CATSRHKLRGSGNTIYF,TGTGCCACCAGCAGACACAAACTAAGGGGCTCTGGAAACACCATATATTTT
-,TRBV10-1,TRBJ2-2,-,CASSESRTFNTGELFF,TGCGCCAGCAGTGAGTCCCGGACTTTTAACACCGGGGAGCTGTTTTTT
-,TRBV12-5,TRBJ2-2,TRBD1,CASGLVRTGEYTGELFF,TGTGCTAGTGGTTTGGTCCGGACAGGGGAATACACCGGGGAGCTGTTTTTT
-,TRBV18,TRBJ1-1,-,CASSPFSPWRGENTEAFF,TGTGCCAGCTCACCATTCTCACCGTGGCGGGGAGAGAACACTGAAGCTTTCTTT
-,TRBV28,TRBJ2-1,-,CASSLVEPNEQFF,TGTGCCAGCAGTTTGGTCGAGCCCAATGAGCAGTTCTTC
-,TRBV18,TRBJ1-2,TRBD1,CASSTPDRDYGYTF,TGTGCCAGCTCAACACCTGACAGGGACTATGGCTACACCTTC
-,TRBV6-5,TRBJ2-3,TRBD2,CASSTGTSLVDTQYF,TGTGCCAGCAGTACAGGGACTAGTCTGGTAGATACGCAGTATTTT
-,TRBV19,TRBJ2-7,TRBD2,CASRLAGAHEQYF,TGTGCCAGTCGACTAGCGGGAGCGCACGAGCAGTACTTC
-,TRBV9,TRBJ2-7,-,CASSVGATSYEQYF,TGTGCCAGCAGCGTAGGGGCAACCAGCTACGAGCAGTACTTC
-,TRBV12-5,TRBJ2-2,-,CASGFTVTGELFF,TGTGCTAGTGGTTTTACGGTCACCGGGGAGCTGTTTTTT
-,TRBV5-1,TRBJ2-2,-,CASSPEGLWNTGELFF,TGCGCCAGCAGCCCAGAGGGACTTTGGAACACCGGGGAGCTGTTTTTT
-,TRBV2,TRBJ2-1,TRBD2,CASRVLAGGPSSYNEQFF,TGTGCCAGCAGAGTACTAGCGGGAGGGCCGAGCTCCTACAATGAGCAGTTCTTC
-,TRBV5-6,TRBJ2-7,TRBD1,CASSGDRYLLGSANYEQYF,TGTGCCAGCAGCGGGGACAGATACTTATTGGGTAGCGCCAACTACGAGCAGTACTTC
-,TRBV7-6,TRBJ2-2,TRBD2,CASSPRGETGELFF,TGTGCCAGCAGCCCGCGGGGGGAAACCGGGGAGCTGTTTTTT
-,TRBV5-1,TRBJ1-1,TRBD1,CASSLTGGRTEAFF,TGCGCCAGCAGCTTAACAGGGGGTAGGACTGAAGCTTTCTTT
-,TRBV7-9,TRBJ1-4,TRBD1,CASSLDGTAGEKLFF,TGTGCCAGCAGCTTAGATGGGACAGCGGGTGAAAAACTGTTTTTT
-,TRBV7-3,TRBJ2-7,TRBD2,CASSLSAGINHEQYF,TGTGCCAGCAGCCTTTCAGCGGGGATTAACCACGAGCAGTACTTC
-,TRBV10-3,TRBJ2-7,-,CAISESPIGGPGYEQYF,TGTGCCATCAGTGAGTCCCCCATTGGAGGCCCCGGCTACGAGCAGTACTTC
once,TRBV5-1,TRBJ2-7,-,CASSPSGGQKHYEQYF,TGCGCCAGCAGCCCTTCGGGCGGACAGAAACACTACGAGCAGTACTTC
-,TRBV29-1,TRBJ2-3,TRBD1,CSALRDRGVVDTQYF,TGCAGCGCGCTCCGGGACAGGGGGGTCGTTGATACGCAGTATTTT
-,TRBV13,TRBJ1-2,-,CASSLGRGTYYGYTF,TGTGCCAGCAGCTTGGGCCGCGGGACCTATTATGGCTACACCTTC
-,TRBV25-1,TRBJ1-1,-,CASPPGGVTAFF,TGTGCCAGCCCCCCGGGGGGGGTCACCGCTTTCTTT
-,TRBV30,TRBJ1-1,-,CAWSPRWGRGSITEAFF,TGTGCCTGGTCCCCCAGGTGGGGTAGGGGATCTATTACTGAAGCTTTCTTT
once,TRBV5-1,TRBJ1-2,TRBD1,CASSSVDRGQGGYTF,TGCGCCAGCAGCTCAGTTGACAGGGGGCAAGGTGGCTACACCTTC
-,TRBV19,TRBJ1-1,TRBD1,CASSIDLAGGEAFF,TGTGCCAGTAGTATAGACTTGGCAGGGGGGGAAGCTTTCTTT
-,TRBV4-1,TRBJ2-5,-,CASSQGLTDGTQYF,TGCGCCAGCAGCCAGGGTCTAACAGACGGGACCCAGTACTTC
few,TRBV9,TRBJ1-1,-,CASSVAGSNTEAFF,TGTGCCAGCAGCGTAGCCGGGTCGAACACTGAAGCTTTCTTT
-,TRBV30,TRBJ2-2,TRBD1,CAWVSGPGQVTGELFF,TGTGCCTGGGTCTCCGGCCCGGGACAGGTCACCGGGGAGCTGTTTTTT
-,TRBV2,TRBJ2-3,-,CASSPTDTQYF,TGTGCCAGCAGTCCGACAGATACGCAGTATTTT
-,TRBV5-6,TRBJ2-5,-,CASISRGKETQYF,TGTGCCAGCATCTCCCGGGGGAAAGAGACCCAGTACTTC
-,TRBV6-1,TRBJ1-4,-,CASRQTGATNEKLFF,TGTGCCAGCAGGCAGACAGGAGCAACTAATGAAAAACTGTTTTTT
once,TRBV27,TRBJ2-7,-,CASSFLRGVSDEQYF,TGTGCCAGCAGTTTTCTCAGGGGGGTTAGCGACGAGCAGTACTTC
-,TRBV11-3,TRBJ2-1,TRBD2,CASSLGTSVYNEQFF,TGTGCCAGCAGCTTAGGGACTAGCGTATACAATGAGCAGTTCTTC
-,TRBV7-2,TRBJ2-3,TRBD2,CASSLVWAGGNTDTQYF,TGTGCCAGCAGCTTAGTCTGGGCGGGAGGGAACACAGATACGCAGTATTTT
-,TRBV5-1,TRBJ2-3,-,CASSPYKGGTDTQYF,TGCGCCAGCAGCCCGTACAAAGGGGGCACAGATACGCAGTATTTT
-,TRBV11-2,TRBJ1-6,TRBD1,CASSPIRDSRVPLHF,TGTGCCAGCAGCCCAATCCGGGACAGTCGGGTTCCCCTCCACTTT
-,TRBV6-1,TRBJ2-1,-,CASSEALFETASNEQFF,TGTGCCAGCAGTGAAGCGCTCTTTGAGACTGCCTCCAATGAGCAGTTCTTC
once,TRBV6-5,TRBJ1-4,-,CASSRGRNEKLFF,TGTGCCAGCAGTCGCGGAAGGAATGAAAAACTGTTTTTT
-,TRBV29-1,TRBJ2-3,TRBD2,CSVVGGTSTDTQYF,TGCAGCGTTGTCGGGGGGACTAGCACAGATACGCAGTATTTT
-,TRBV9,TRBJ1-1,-,CASSVLPTLGGSVAFF,TGTGCCAGCAGCGTACTCCCCACTCTCGGAGGGTCGGTAGCTTTCTTT
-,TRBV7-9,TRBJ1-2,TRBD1,CASSLVGTDPLSYGYTF,TGTGCCAGCAGCTTAGTGGGGACAGACCCACTAAGCTATGGCTACACCTTC
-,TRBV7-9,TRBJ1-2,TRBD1,CASSFGTENYGYTF,TGTGCCAGCAGCTTCGGGACAGAAAACTATGGCTACACCTTC
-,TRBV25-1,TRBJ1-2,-,CASSERQRGGYTF,TGTGCCAGCAGTGAGCGTCAGAGGGGGGGCTACACCTTC
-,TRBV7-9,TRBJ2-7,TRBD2,CASSLVSGDEQYF,TGTGCCAGCAGCTTAGTTAGCGGGGACGAGCAGTACTTC